This TCR beta chain emerged from a study of T-cell reconstitution after alpha-beta-depleted transplantation in children. General study points: Several hundred expanded graft clones reportedly were the source of alpha-beta T cells about two months after transplant. Recipient T cells and thymic progenitors that survived were the source of the high TCRbeta diversity seen at day 60 in some patients. T cells produced anew were the main source of T-cell counts and diversity one year after transplant.

This clonotype has ten or more counts. Its antigen is still unknown. Germline-derived CDR1 and CDR2 are MNHEY and SMNVEV (reference sequence). V was cut by 7 bases and J by 6 bases, with 22 bases left in between. This CDR3 has 15 residues. Unique molecular identifiers were incorporated during preparation of the TCRbeta library. TCRdb independently ran MiXCR on the PCR reads; one entry per CDR3 protein. The table records about 260,000 distinct CDR3 sequences, roughly 7.7% of them present only once. The chain is built from TRBV27 and TRBJ2-7; D uncertain. The source is a male patient between 10 and 17 years old who had a stem cell transplant for acute lymphoblastic leukemia, so the T cells may come from the graft donor. The sequencing used PBMCs, mostly from graft donor cells, collected 180 days after TCRalphabeta/CD19-depleted stem cell transplant. CDR3 protein: CASTPYRVGSGEQYF. The CDR3 bases are TGTGCCAGCACTCCTTATAGGGTAGGGTCAGGCGAGCAGTACTTC.